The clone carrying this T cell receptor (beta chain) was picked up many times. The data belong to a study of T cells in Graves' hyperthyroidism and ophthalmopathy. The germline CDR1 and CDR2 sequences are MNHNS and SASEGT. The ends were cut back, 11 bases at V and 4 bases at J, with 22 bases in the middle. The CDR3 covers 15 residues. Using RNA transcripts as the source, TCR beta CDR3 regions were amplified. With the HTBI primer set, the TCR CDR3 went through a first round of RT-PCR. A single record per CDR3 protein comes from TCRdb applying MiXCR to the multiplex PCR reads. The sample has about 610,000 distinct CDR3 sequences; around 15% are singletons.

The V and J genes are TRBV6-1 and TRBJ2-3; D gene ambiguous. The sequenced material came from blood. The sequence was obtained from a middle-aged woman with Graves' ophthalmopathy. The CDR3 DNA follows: TGTGCCTCCCGGTCAGACCGCACGTACGCAGATACGCAGTATTTT. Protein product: CASRSDRTYADTQYF.